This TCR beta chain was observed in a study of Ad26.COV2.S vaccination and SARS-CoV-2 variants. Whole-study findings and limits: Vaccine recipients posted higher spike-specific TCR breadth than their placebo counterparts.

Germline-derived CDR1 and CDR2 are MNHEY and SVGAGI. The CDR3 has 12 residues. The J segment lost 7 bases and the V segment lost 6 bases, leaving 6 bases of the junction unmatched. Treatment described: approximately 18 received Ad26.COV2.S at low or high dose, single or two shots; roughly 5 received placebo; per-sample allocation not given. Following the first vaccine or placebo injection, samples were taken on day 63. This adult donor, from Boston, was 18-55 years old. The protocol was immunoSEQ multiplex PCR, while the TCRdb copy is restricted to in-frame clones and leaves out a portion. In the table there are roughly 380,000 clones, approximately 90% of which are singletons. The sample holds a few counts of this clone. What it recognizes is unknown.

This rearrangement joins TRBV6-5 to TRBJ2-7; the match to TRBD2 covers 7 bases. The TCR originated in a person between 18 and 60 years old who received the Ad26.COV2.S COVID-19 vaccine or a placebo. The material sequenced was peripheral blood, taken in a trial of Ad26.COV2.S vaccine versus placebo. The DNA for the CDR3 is TGTGCCAGCAGCCCCGTGGGGGGGGAGCAGTACTTC. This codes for CASSPVGGEQYF.